The clone carrying this TCR beta chain was found once. This sample was included in a study of T-cell memory formation after mild COVID-19. Looking at the study overall: Among the donors, TCR clusters were largely specific to each donor.

TCRdb re-called the 5' RACE reads through MiXCR, storing one row per CDR3 protein. Of around 49,000 distinct CDR3 sequences listed, 25% to 30% are singletons. The sequence was collected from a man between 18 and 35 years old who had mild COVID-19 (a few samples of this study predate the infection). Cell type and time point are not known. Specimen: PBMCs or a T cell subset sorted from them (not recorded which).

For the CDR3, the DNA is TGCGCCAGCAGCCAAGGCCGAGACAGGTTATTCTATGGCTACACCTTC. It is translated as CASSQGRDRLFYGYTF. The chain couples TRBV4-1 to TRBJ1-2, with D perhaps TRBD1 (6 bases). The V end was cut by 1 base, the J end by 4 bases, with 16 bases between. The germline gives CDR1 MGHRA, CDR2 YSYEKL. The CDR3 extends over 16 amino acids.